The 23 T cell receptor beta chains in this list originate from one sample, sequenced in a study of CD8 T cells in ankylosing spondylitis. MiXCR, run by TCRdb on the 5' RACE reads, gives a single entry per CDR3 protein. The table has about 160,000 distinct CDR3 sequences, about 16% seen once. Sequenced input: blood, either unsorted or a sorted T cell fraction (not recorded which). These receptors all stem from a male donor with ankylosing spondylitis or in good health (not recorded which).

This clonotype was detected ten times or more. The chain is built from TRBV24-1 and TRBJ2-3; 10 nucleotides match TRBD1. The CDR3 is made up of 16 amino acids. The V segment lost 0 bases and the J segment 2 bases; nucleotides outside the gene matches: 1. Germline assignment: CDR1 KGHDR and CDR2 SFDVKD. This CDR3 is CATSDLGTGDTDTQYF. The CDR3 bases are TGTGCCACCAGTGATTTGGGGACAGGGGACACAGATACGCAGTATTTT.

This clonotype has only a few counts. The chain links TRBV6-5 to TRBJ2-7; 11 bases map to TRBD2. The CDR3 contains 16 residues. Germline V gene sequence: CDR1 MNHEY, CDR2 SVGAGI. The trim removed 2 bases at V and 2 bases at J, leaving 5 bases unmatched. The chain's CDR3 is CASSYALAGVPYEQYF. Written as DNA, the CDR3 is TGTGCCAGCAGTTACGCACTAGCGGGAGTACCCTACGAGCAGTACTTC.

The chain uses TRBV12-3 or TRBV12-4 and TRBJ2-7; 8 nucleotides line up with TRBD2. The CDR3 has 17 residues. Trimming took 0 bases from V and 4 from J; bases not matched to a gene: 11. CDR3 residues: CASSLARGSGRSYEQYF. The CDR3 nucleotides read TGTGCCAGCAGTTTAGCGCGAGGCAGCGGGAGATCATACGAGCAGTACTTC.

This clonotype was seen ten or more times. DNA for the CDR3: TGTGCCAGCACCCGACTAGCGGGAGTGGGCACCGGGGAGCTGTTTTTT. Its translation: CASTRLAGVGTGELFF. The V gene is TRBV28, the J gene TRBJ2-2, with 12 bases aligning to TRBD2. The junction had 7 bases not matched to a gene; V was cut back by 7 bases and J by 4 bases. Germline CDR1 and CDR2: MDHEN and SYDVKM. The CDR3 totals 16 residues.

This clonotype appeared a few times. This chain connects TRBV5-1 to TRBJ2-3; TRBD2 matches at 13 bases. This CDR3 is built from 17 residues. V lost 1 base and J lost 3; bases outside the gene matches: 5. The germline V gene encodes CDR1 SGHRS and CDR2 YFSETQ. The CDR3 spells CASSLFGLAGETDTQYF. The CDR3, as DNA: TGCGCCAGCAGCTTGTTTGGACTAGCGGGAGAGACAGATACGCAGTATTTT.

The chain combines TRBV12-3 or TRBV12-4 with TRBJ1-5, with D possibly TRBD1 on 5 matching bases. V was pared by 4 bases and J by 6 bases, with 13 bases between. This CDR3 has 14 residues. In DNA form, the CDR3 reads TGTGCCAGCAGTTGGGGGAGGGTGGGTCAGCCCCAGCATTTT. This codes for CASSWGRVGQPQHF.

This clonotype showed up just a few times. The genes are TRBV10-3 and TRBJ2-7; D gene uncertain. The germline V gene encodes CDR1 ENHRY and CDR2 SYGVKD. Trimming pared 6 bases from V and 1 base from J, leaving 13 bases between. The CDR3 runs to 14 residues. CDR3: CAIRQTGTSYEQYF. The CDR3 DNA is TGTGCCATCAGACAGACTGGAACTTCCTACGAGCAGTACTTC.

This clonotype was counted ten times or more. The V gene is TRBV20-1, the J gene TRBJ2-2; no firm D call. The CDR3 length is 12 residues. Germline V lookup: CDR1 DFQATT, CDR2 SNEGSKA (reference sequence). V was shortened by 1 base and J by 6 bases, with 6 bases between the two germline ends. This CDR3 reads CSARGVPGELFF. In nucleotides, the CDR3 is TGCAGTGCTAGAGGAGTGCCCGGGGAGCTGTTTTTT.

V usage is TRBV12-3 or TRBV12-4 and J usage is TRBJ1-5, with D perhaps matching TRBD1 (5 bases). The V and J ends lost 6 bases and 1 base respectively, with 10 bases between them. This CDR3 is 14 amino acids long. CDR3 in DNA: TGTGCCAGCAGCTTCCGGGACAGCAATCAGCCCCAGCATTTT. Its translation: CASSFRDSNQPQHF.

This clonotype was seen repeatedly, ten times or more. V gene TRBV28 combines with J gene TRBJ2-3; 8 positions agree with TRBD1. This CDR3 contains 15 residues. Unmatched junction bases numbered 11, after V lost 6 bases and J lost 6 bases. Germline-derived CDR1 and CDR2 are MDHEN and SYDVKM. This CDR3 reads CASRSGTGGTDTQYF. CDR3 nucleotide sequence: TGTGCCAGCAGATCCGGGACAGGTGGGACCGATACGCAGTATTTT.

The table lists this clonotype with many counts. The chain joins TRBV6-6 to TRBJ2-3; TRBD1 is a possible D gene (7 bases). Trimming took off 2 bases at V and 1 base at J, with 13 bases between the two ends. The germline CDR1 and CDR2 sequences are MNHNY and SVGAGI (reference sequence). The CDR3 length is 16 residues. This CDR3 is CASSYLGRGGTDTQYF. The CDR3 DNA follows: TGTGCCAGCAGTTACCTAGGCAGGGGGGGCACAGATACGCAGTATTTT.

This chain uses TRBV20-1 with TRBJ2-1; 10 bases map to TRBD2. Losses at the gene ends were 5 bases for V and 2 bases for J; bases not matched to a gene: 15. In germline, CDR1 is DFQATT, CDR2 SNEGSKA (reference sequence). The CDR3 has 18 residues. The CDR3 region has the DNA TGCAGTGCTCCTCCGACTAGCGGGTCAAAGGTTCCCTACAATGAGCAGTTCTTC. Translation gives CSAPPTSGSKVPYNEQFF.

Worth noting for this clonotype: The junction and the germline gene differ at one end; a read error may be behind it. The chain employs TRBV5-1 and TRBJ2-5; D may be TRBD2 (6 bases). The CDR3 runs 14 residues. Germline V gene data show CDR1 as SGHRS and CDR2 as YFSETQ. Here the CDR3 DNA reads TGCGCCAACAGCTGGGCGGGACTTCAAGAGACCCAGTACTTC. Amino acids: CANSWAGLQETQYF.

This clonotype was recorded many times. The chain combines TRBV12-3 or TRBV12-4 with TRBJ1-5, with D possibly being TRBD1 (5 bases). V was cut by 4 bases and J by 7 bases, with 11 bases left in between. The CDR3 is 13 residues long. This CDR3 is CASSWGYEQPQHF. DNA of the CDR3: TGTGCCAGCAGTTGGGGGTATGAGCAGCCCCAGCATTTT.

This clonotype was detected a few times. This chain connects TRBV12-5 to TRBJ2-2, with TRBD1 matching over 7 bases. From germline, CDR1 is LGHNT and CDR2 FRNRAP. The CDR3 covers 18 residues. The junction had 10 bases not matched to a gene; V was cut back by 0 bases and J by 3 bases. Here the CDR3 DNA reads TGTGCTAGTGGTTTGGTCCGTCCAGGGGGAAGAGACACCGGGGAGCTGTTTTTT. It is translated as CASGLVRPGGRDTGELFF. Combining the CDR3 with reference TRBV12-5 and TRBJ2-2 gives the whole variable domain DARVTQTPRHKVTEMGQEVTMRCQPILGHNTVFWYRQTMMQGLELLAYFRNRAPLDDSGMPKDRFSAEMPDATLATLKIQPSEPRDSAVYFCASGLVRPGGRDTGELFFGEGSRLTVL.

This clonotype has only one observation. The chain is built from TRBV14 and TRBJ1-1; no clear D gene. The CDR3 consists of 14 residues. Germline V gene lookup returns CDR1 SGHDN and CDR2 FVKESK. Trimming shortened V by 0 bases and J by 4 bases, and 9 bases separated the two germline ends. The CDR3 bases are TGTGCCAGCAGCCAAGATTGGGGTCCCACTGAAGCTTTCTTT. Its translation: CASSQDWGPTEAFF.

This clonotype has a handful of counts. This rearrangement joins TRBV7-8 to TRBJ1-1; a possible D gene is TRBD1 (5 bases). Germline lookup yields CDR1 SGHVS and CDR2 FQNEAQ. The CDR3 spans 14 residues. Trimming removed 5 bases from V and 0 bases from J, with 10 bases in between. In DNA, the CDR3 is TGTGCCAGCAGCCCCAGGGCGGTGAACACTGAAGCTTTCTTT. Its translation: CASSPRAVNTEAFF.

This chain joins TRBV20-1 and TRBJ2-7; 8 positions agree with TRBD2. The V segment lost 2 bases and the J segment 0 bases; nucleotides outside the gene matches: 21. Germline V lookup: CDR1 DFQATT, CDR2 SNEGSKA (reference sequence). This CDR3 comprises 20 residues. The CDR3 DNA reads as TGCAGTGCTAGAAATGCGGGAGGCCCCCCTTCTCGTAGGAGCTCCTACGAGCAGTACTTC. It translates to CSARNAGGPPSRRSSYEQYF.

This clonotype turned up a few times. The rearrangement uses TRBV27 and TRBJ2-7; no definite D call. The CDR3 loop spans 18 amino acids. V lost 5 bases, J lost 0 bases, and 23 bases lay in between. Germline-derived CDR1 and CDR2 are MNHEY and SMNVEV (reference sequence). CDR3 amino acids: CASSALKIPFLSSYEQYF. The CDR3, as DNA: TGTGCCAGCAGTGCTCTCAAGATCCCGTTCTTAAGCTCCTACGAGCAGTACTTC.

This chain links TRBV11-2 with TRBJ2-6, with TRBD2 matching 9 bases. CDR1 and CDR2 (germline): SGHAT, FQNNGV. This CDR3 is built from 19 residues. Trimming took 0 bases from V and 0 from J; bases not matched to a gene: 6. The CDR3 DNA sequence: TGTGCCAGCAGCTTAGATCAGGCGGGAGGGCTCTCTGGGGCCAACGTCCTGACTTTC. This codes for CASSLDQAGGLSGANVLTF.

At least ten counts were recorded for this clonotype. V and J are TRBV12-3 or TRBV12-4 and TRBJ2-7; D possibly corresponds to TRBD1 (6 bases). This CDR3 region has 13 residues. The germline V and J ends were trimmed by 1 base and 3 bases, with 7 bases remaining between them. CDR3 nucleotides: TGTGCCAGCAGTTTAGAGGACAGCTACGAGCAGTACTTC. It is translated as CASSLEDSYEQYF.

There are a few counts of this clonotype. Here the CDR3 DNA reads TGTGCCAGCAGCCCAATCACCGGGGAGCTGTTTTTT. Its translation is CASSPITGELFF. The chain couples TRBV5-4 to TRBJ2-2; no clear D. The ends were cut back, 4 bases at V and 4 bases at J, with 5 bases in the middle. This CDR3 comprises 12 residues. CDR1 and CDR2 from the germline V gene are SGHNT and YYREEE (reference sequence).

This clonotype was counted only a few times. V and J are TRBV7-9 and TRBJ2-7; 7 positions match TRBD1. This CDR3 region has 15 residues. Per germline, CDR1 SEHNR and CDR2 FQNEAQ (reference sequence). V was clipped by 5 bases and J by 0 bases; unmatched bases: 7. CDR3 DNA sequence: TGTGCCAGCAGCCTGGACAGGCCCAGCTCCTACGAGCAGTACTTC. This sequence encodes CASSLDRPSSYEQYF.